The 24 T cell receptor beta chains reported below all come from one sample, sequenced in a study of beta chain features in type 1 diabetes. The investigators reverse transcribed all of the isolated RNA, so they sequenced expressed TCRB transcripts. The data were produced by immunoSEQ multiplex PCR, yet TCRdb's version contains in-frame clones alone and is incomplete. The sample consists of tens of thousands of clones, more than 45% of them appearing once. Overall study results and limits: Significant though moderate, a shortening of TCRB CDR3s appeared in all four CD4+ subsets of Type 1 diabetes patients.

Antigen specificity for these receptors is unknown. Sequencing was done on a sample of stem cell memory CD4+ T cells from blood. The receptors stem from a man aged 18 to 29 with type 1 diabetes.

CDR3 nucleotide sequence: TGTGCCAGCAGCCTGACTAGCGGGGTACGCCGGGATACGCAGTATTTT. It translates to CASSLTSGVRRDTQYF. The rearrangement uses TRBV28 and TRBJ2-3; TRBD2 agrees at 11 bases. With V trimmed by 6 bases and J by 6 bases, 11 bases remained unmatched. Germline-derived CDR1 and CDR2 are MDHEN and SYDVKM. This CDR3 is 16 amino acids long.

There are a few counts of this clone. V and J are TRBV29-1 and TRBJ2-5; a weak D match, TRBD1 (6 bases). The V end lost 2 bases, the J end lost 5 bases, and 9 bases lay between the germline ends. The CDR3 totals 12 residues. CDR1 and CDR2 (germline): SQVTM, ANQGSEA. Written as DNA, the CDR3 is TGCAGCGTTGAACCAAGGGGGGAGACCCAGTACTTC. Translating it yields CSVEPRGETQYF.

The V call is TRBV28, the J call TRBJ2-5, with D tentatively TRBD1 (6 bases). V was shortened by 6 bases and J by 3 bases, with 11 bases between the two germline ends. The CDR3 totals 13 residues. Germline lookup yields CDR1 MDHEN and CDR2 SYDVKM. For the CDR3, the DNA is TGTGCCAGCAGCAGACAGGACGAAGAGACCCAGTACTTC. Translating it yields CASSRQDEETQYF. Complete variable domain (other parts from reference TRBV28 and TRBJ2-5): DVKVTQSSRYLVKRTGEKVFLECVQDMDHENMFWYRQDPGLGLRLIYFSYDVKMKEKGDIPEGYSVSREKKERFSLILESASTNQTSMYLCASSRQDEETQYFGPGTRLLVL.

CDR3 bases: TGCGCCAGCAGCCAGGGCAGTAGCGGGATAGTCGGGGAGCTGTTTTTT. This gives the protein CASSQGSSGIVGELFF. The chain has TRBV5-1 and TRBJ2-2; 8 bases agree with TRBD2. The germline V gene encodes CDR1 SGHRS and CDR2 YFSETQ. The length of the CDR3 is 16 residues. Losses at the gene ends were 4 bases for V and 7 bases for J; bases not matched to a gene: 12.

The chain couples TRBV7-8 to TRBJ2-5; D perhaps matches TRBD2 (5 bases). Germline V gene lookup returns CDR1 SGHVS and CDR2 FQNEAQ. The CDR3 sequence is 13 residues long. The V end was cut by 7 bases, the J end by 5 bases, with 14 bases between. CDR3 sequence (DNA): TGTGCCAGCATGGGAAAGAGGGTGGAGACCCAGTACTTC. Translating it yields CASMGKRVETQYF.

The CDR3 here is CASSATGFYEQYF. DNA for the CDR3: TGTGCCAGCAGCGCTACAGGGTTCTACGAGCAGTACTTC. This chain links TRBV7-2 with TRBJ2-7; maybe TRBD1 (6 bases). The CDR3 extends over 13 amino acids. The V gene's germline CDR1 is SGHTA and CDR2 FQGNSA. The V end was cut by 5 bases, the J end by 3 bases, with 11 bases between.

This clone was detected once. The chain recombines TRBV19 with TRBJ1-1; D is perhaps TRBD1 (5 bases). CDR3 size: 13 residues. V was pared by 6 bases and J by 1 base, with 9 bases between. Per the germline V gene, CDR1 is LNHDA and CDR2 is SQIVND (reference sequence). CDR3 protein: CASSRQGNTEAFF. The DNA for the CDR3 is TGTGCCAGTAGCCGTCAGGGGAACACTGAAGCTTTCTTT.

CDR3 nucleotide sequence: TGTGCCAGCAGCGTAGAGATTGCGGCACACTCCTACAATGAGCAGTTCTTC. It is translated as CASSVEIAAHSYNEQFF. The chain joins TRBV9 to TRBJ2-1, with D unclear. The CDR3 is 17 residues long. Trimming left V 0 bases short and J 0 bases short, with 13 bases between. From germline, CDR1 is SGDLS and CDR2 YYNGEE.

The rearrangement links TRBV4-3 to TRBJ2-3; 9 nucleotides agree with TRBD2. V lost 1 base, J lost 2 bases, and 7 bases stayed unmatched. The CDR3 spans 17 residues. Germline loops: CDR1 LGHNA, CDR2 YSLEER. The CDR3 nucleotides are TGCGCCAGCAGCCAAGGATATGCGGGAGGGGTCACAGATACGCAGTATTTT. It is translated as CASSQGYAGGVTDTQYF.

The rearrangement joins TRBV28 to TRBJ2-3; D might be TRBD2 (5 bases). V lost 2 bases, J lost 6 bases, and 6 bases lay in between. Germline CDR1 reads MDHEN; CDR2 reads SYDVKM. This CDR3 region has 12 residues. In nucleotides, the CDR3 is TGTGCCAGCAGTTTACTAGCCGATACGCAGTATTTT. Translated: CASSLLADTQYF. The full variable domain, with the rest looked up from reference TRBV28 and TRBJ2-3, is DVKVTQSSRYLVKRTGEKVFLECVQDMDHENMFWYRQDPGLGLRLIYFSYDVKMKEKGDIPEGYSVSREKKERFSLILESASTNQTSMYLCASSLLADTQYFGPGTRLTVL.

The chain is built from TRBV5-1 and TRBJ2-7, with 7 bases lining up with TRBD1. CDR3 size: 13 residues. CDR1 is SGHRS, CDR2 YFSETQ, per germline. The trim removed 2 bases at V and 5 bases at J, leaving 4 bases unmatched. The CDR3 protein is CASSLGGVNEQYF. CDR3 nucleotides: TGCGCCAGCAGCTTAGGGGGCGTAAACGAGCAGTACTTC.

This clone has more than one count but fewer than ten. The chain employs TRBV6-6 and TRBJ2-7; TRBD2 is a possible D gene (7 bases). V gave up 5 bases and J gave up 2 bases, with 16 bases separating them. The CDR3 has 15 amino acids. In germline, CDR1 is MNHNY, CDR2 SVGAGI (reference sequence). The CDR3 bases are TGTGCCAGCAGTCCCTGGGGGAGGGGGGCCTACGAGCAGTACTTC. As protein: CASSPWGRGAYEQYF.

This sequence joins TRBV30 and TRBJ2-3, with TRBD1 identical over 8 bases. The V segment lost 1 base and the J segment 2 bases; nucleotides outside the gene matches: 5. The CDR3 totals 15 residues. Looked up from germline, CDR1 is GTSNPN and CDR2 is SVGIG (reference sequence). The CDR3, as DNA: TGTGCCTGGAGTGGCTCAGGGGGCTTCACAGATACGCAGTATTTT. Residues: CAWSGSGGFTDTQYF.

This clone has a handful of counts. The J gene is TRBJ2-5, the V gene TRBV7-9; D possibly corresponds to TRBD1 (6 bases). The DNA end is a closer match to TRBJ2-7, so the J assignment may be wrong. CDR1 is SEHNR and CDR2 is FQNEAQ in the germline V gene (reference sequence). The CDR3 spans 16 residues. DNA for the CDR3: TGTGCCAGCAGCTTAAGTCTAGGGGGAAGCTCCTACGAGCAGTACTTC. Its translation is CASSLSLGGSSYEQYF.

The chain has TRBV5-5 and TRBJ2-1; TRBD2 agrees at 11 bases. The V and J ends lost 4 bases and 4 bases, in that order; junction bases with no gene match: 7. The CDR3 extends over 16 amino acids. Germline V gives CDR1 SGHKS, CDR2 YYEKEE (reference sequence). In nucleotides, the CDR3 is TGTGCCAGCAGCCCCGGGGGACTAGCGGATTACAATGAGCAGTTCTTC. It yields the protein CASSPGGLADYNEQFF.

This rearrangement joins TRBV5-1 to TRBJ2-2; TRBD2 aligns across 8 bases. The V segment lost 6 bases and the J segment 4 bases; nucleotides outside the gene matches: 8. Germline V lookup: CDR1 SGHRS, CDR2 YFSETQ. The length of the CDR3 is 15 residues. This CDR3 reads CASIESGSGTGELFF. CDR3 coding DNA: TGCGCCAGCATCGAAAGCGGGAGCGGCACCGGGGAGCTGTTTTTT.

The chain is built from TRBV18 and TRBJ2-5; a possible D gene is TRBD2 (6 bases). Germline CDR1 KGHSH, CDR2 LQKENI. V was trimmed by 5 bases and J by 1 base, leaving 8 bases between them. The CDR3 is made up of 13 amino acids. CDR3 sequence: CASSGGVQETQYF. As DNA, the CDR3 is TGTGCCAGCTCAGGCGGGGTCCAAGAGACCCAGTACTTC.

For the CDR3, the DNA is TGTGCCAGCAGCCGAGAAGTTAACTATGGCTACACCTTC. It encodes CASSREVNYGYTF. The chain joins TRBV7-8 to TRBJ1-2, with D hard to call. Between the trimmed V and J ends, which lost 5 bases and 1 base, there was a span of 8 bases. This CDR3 spans 13 amino acids. Germline CDR1 SGHVS, CDR2 FQNEAQ.

The rearrangement links TRBV6-5 to TRBJ2-7; 8 positions agree with TRBD1. Looked up from germline, CDR1 is MNHEY and CDR2 is SVGAGI. The CDR3 has 14 amino acids. Trimming removed 6 bases from V and 2 bases from J; junction bases left unmatched: 6. In DNA, the CDR3 is TGTGCCAGCAGAGGAGGACAGGGACCCTACGAGCAGTACTTC. Protein product: CASRGGQGPYEQYF.

This clone turned up a few times. This chain connects TRBV7-2 to TRBJ2-1; the D is unclear. With 5 bases removed from V and 2 bases from J, the gap between germline ends came to 13 bases. The CDR3 totals 15 residues. Germline V gene lookup returns CDR1 SGHTA and CDR2 FQGNSA. In DNA, the CDR3 is TGTGCCAGCAGCGAGGCTATGGATGCCTACAATGAGCAGTTCTTC. It translates to CASSEAMDAYNEQFF.

V usage is TRBV5-4 and J usage is TRBJ1-6; 9 bases align to TRBD1. This CDR3 has 13 amino acids. After removal of 9 bases from V and 6 bases from J, the junction contained 4 bases not matched to a gene. CDR1 and CDR2 (germline): SGHNT, YYREEE (reference sequence). CDR3 in DNA: TGTGCCACCTCGGGACAGGGTAATTCACCCCTCCACTTT. It codes for CATSGQGNSPLHF.

This chain connects TRBV19 to TRBJ2-3, with unresolved D. CDR3 size: 11 residues. Germline V gene data show CDR1 as LNHDA and CDR2 as SQIVND (reference sequence). V was pared by 5 bases and J by 6 bases, with 6 bases between. The DNA for the CDR3 is TGTGCCAGTAGTGCGTGGGATACGCAGTATTTT. It is translated as CASSAWDTQYF.

In DNA, the CDR3 is TGTGCCAGCAGCTTGGTAACGGGAGTCGGCGGGGAGCTGTTTTTT. It is translated as CASSLVTGVGGELFF. The chain joins TRBV5-4 to TRBJ2-2; TRBD2 might be the D (6 bases). The germline V gene encodes CDR1 SGHNT and CDR2 YYREEE (reference sequence). The V end lost 0 bases, the J end lost 7 bases, and 13 bases lay between the germline ends. The CDR3 totals 15 residues.

J is TRBJ2-7 and V is TRBV30; 9 nucleotides align to TRBD1. Germline lookup yields CDR1 GTSNPN and CDR2 SVGIG (reference sequence). With 5 bases clipped from V and 6 bases from J, the junction kept 8 bases outside the gene matches. This CDR3 has 13 residues. This CDR3 reads CAWVRDRGGEQYF. For the CDR3, the DNA is TGTGCCTGGGTCCGTGACAGGGGGGGCGAGCAGTACTTC. The full variable domain, with the rest looked up from reference TRBV30 and TRBJ2-7, is SQTIHQWPATLVQPVGSPLSLECTVEGTSNPNLYWYRQAAGRGLQLLFYSVGIGQISSEVPQNLSASRPQDRQFILSSKKLLLSDSGFYLCAWVRDRGGEQYFGPGTRLTVT.